This T cell receptor beta chain originates from a study of identical twins (dated by TCRdb to 2016 to 2018). General notes on the study: The study deep-sequenced TCR alpha and beta repertoires from monozygotic twins, unrelated adults of various ages and cord blood to test whether fetal clonotypes persist. To rule out contamination, the twin experiments were replicated at different times with different library preparation protocols. What the study reported, not specific to this receptor: Out-of-frame TCR alpha sequences shared between twins showed an excess of low generation-probability sequences compared with coincidental sharing between unrelated individuals. Conclusions relied on cross-sectional statistical analysis, since the same donors could not be followed over many years. A weaker excess of twin sharing was found in beta out-of-frame sequences because the signal-to-noise ratio was lowered by fewer shared sequences. Recombination models systematically underestimated out-of-frame TCR alpha sharing in monozygotic twins but agreed with sharing between unrelated individuals. Abundant cord blood beta clonotypes had fewer insertions, young adult naive repertoires showed a similar but weaker trend, and memory repertoires showed no such trend. Zero-insertion analyses could be partly confounded by invariant T cells such as MAIT and iNKT, though diverse VJ usage argued against such confounding for most clonotypes.

Receptor libraries were prepared by 5' RACE. The sequencing machine was an Illumina HiSeq 2000. Template switching added a universal primer binding site, and the final cDNA carried a unique molecular identifier that allowed TCR cDNA molecules to be counted accurately. Specific primers in the conserved constant-segment region were used to synthesize first-strand cDNA for the TCR alpha and beta chains. Each cDNA library was double barcoded, with a SMART-Mk sample barcode plus Illumina barcodes, to control for contamination. TruSeq adapter sequences along with Illumina sample barcodes were introduced in two successive PCR steps. The TCR alpha and beta cDNA libraries were sequenced on the Illumina HiSeq platform using custom primers. Concerning the study's data processing: Unique molecular identifiers were extracted from raw reads with MiGEC, and CDR3 positions were determined with MiXCR. For each individual, recombination models were inferred using an EM algorithm with the repgenHMM and IGoR tools. Shared clonotype analysis was performed with the tcR package in R, normalizing sharing by the product of cloneset sizes. Out-of-frame nonproductive sequences were analyzed to study raw recombination free of thymic and clonal selection effects. TCRdb's own reprocessing of the public reads used fastp at Q25 and MiXCR and kept productive beta chains. Entries are consolidated by CDR3 protein sequence, retaining the most common genes and DNA. TCRdb's processing, not the study's, gives the V and J calls here. The sample table contains some 600,000 distinct CDR3 sequences; only one count was recorded for 7% to 7.5% of them. Roughly 1.6% of the sample is taken by the ten largest.

Every donor in the study was a healthy Caucasian. Three pairs of female monozygotic twins, all aged about 18 to 30 years, were included in the twin cohort. The RNA used for TCR libraries was isolated from peripheral blood mononuclear cells. About this clonotype itself: Its binding antigen is unknown. The sample holds no much larger clone one base away, and base qualities are not on file.

CDR1 and CDR2 (LGHDT, YNNKEL) derive from the germline V gene (reference sequence). V lost 2 bases and J lost 5 bases, and the count of bases not matched to a germline gene is 12. Counted from cysteine to phenylalanine, this CDR3 has 18 amino acids. Of the read, only the CDR3 DNA is kept; its 54 bases are in frame from base 1. The sample was also linked to a second study, of yellow fever vaccine responses in identical twins. From that second study: The authors reported that the T cell response to vaccination in identical twins appeared partly convergent and partly personalized. The study precisely tracked vaccine-responding T cell clones in identical twins.

The TCR comes from a woman aged 18 to 35 in good health. Recombination joined TRBV3-1 with TRBJ2-7, with 13 bases matching TRBD2. The specimen sequenced was PBMCs. The CDR3 protein is CASSQPKLAGGPGNEQYF. The sequenced DNA: TGTGCCAGCAGCCAACCCAAACTAGCGGGAGGGCCTGGGAACGAGCAGTACTTC.